The sequence of this T cell receptor beta chain was determined in a study of immune cell composition in non-small cell lung cancer. Findings of the study overall: It was not proven that tumour-reactive clones equal dominant tumour-associated clones.

Germline lookup yields CDR1 SQVTM and CDR2 ANQGSEA. This CDR3 is 15 amino acids long. V dropped 5 bases and J dropped 7; count of bases not matched to a gene: 7. Clones were read by immunoSEQ multiplex PCR, and TCRdb kept only the in-frame ones, dropping some. The sample yields thousands of clones, 73% seen once. Note on this clone: Its antigen is as yet unknown.

Normal lung was taken at the farthest possible site, at least 3 cm from tumour. This sample also belongs to another study, concerning CD4 T cells in lung cancer. That publication notes: Neoantigen-specific CD4+ T-cell clones and TCRs were isolated from blood. Tumor and non-adjacent lung came from curative-intent resections for stage I-III non-small cell lung cancer.

The specimen was non-adjacent lung tissue. V gene TRBV29-1 combines with J gene TRBJ2-1, with TRBD2 matching over 14 bases. The TCR was taken from a human donor with non-small cell lung cancer. This CDR3 reads CSVIGLAGGLNEQFF. CDR3 nucleotide sequence: TGCAGCGTTATAGGACTAGCGGGAGGCCTGAATGAGCAGTTCTTC.